The present TCR beta chain was sequenced within a study of T cell responses to AZD1222 COVID-19 vaccine. Study-wide points: It was only after the peak T cell response that any repertoires were sampled.

This clone was detected once. Antigen unknown. Sequenced by immunoSEQ multiplex PCR; TCRdb stores in-frame clones only, minus some. The sample records 80,000 to 100,000 clones, 80% to 90% being singletons. The V gene lost 1 base and the J gene lost 6 bases, with 12 bases spanning the gap. This CDR3 has 15 residues. Germline values: CDR1 LGHNA, CDR2 YSLEER. This sample comprised peripheral blood, obtained 28 days after the second AZD1222 dose. The receptor was derived from an adult who received the AZD1222 COVID-19 vaccine. V usage is TRBV4-3 and J usage is TRBJ1-4; a possible D gene is TRBD1 (5 bases). Here the CDR3 DNA reads TGCGCCAGCAGCCAAGCCCCTGGGGGGGATGAAAAACTGTTTTTT. It yields the protein CASSQAPGGDEKLFF.